Listed below are T cell receptor beta chains from one sample, sequenced in a study of blood T cell repertoires in COVID-19. The table came from immunoSEQ multiplex PCR; TCRdb's copy has only in-frame clones and leaves some out. Among some 87,000 clones, less than 85% were seen once, and the ten largest hold 24%. Sequencing input: peripheral blood. These receptors all come from a human donor in a cohort sampled during active COVID-19. Both conserved end residues are part of each CDR3. D genes are given only for firm matches. The size field is filled for only some rows; it gives once, few, many or a size class.

j_gene: TRBJ2-5; abundance: -; v_gene: TRBV24-1; d_gene: -; CDR3nt: TGTGCCACCAGTGATCCCGGAAGAGGGTTAGAGACCCAGTACTTC; CDR3aa: CATSDPGRGLETQYF
j_gene: TRBJ2-2; abundance: once; v_gene: TRBV5-1; d_gene: TRBD1; CDR3nt: TGCGCCAGCAGCTCGACAGGGGACGGGGAGCTGTTTTTT; CDR3aa: CASSSTGDGELFF
j_gene: TRBJ2-2; abundance: -; v_gene: TRBV11-2; d_gene: -; CDR3nt: TGTGCCAGCAGCTTAACGAGAGGGACCGGGGAGCTGTTTTTT; CDR3aa: CASSLTRGTGELFF
j_gene: TRBJ1-4; abundance: few; v_gene: TRBV18; d_gene: -; CDR3nt: TGTGCCAGCTCACCGCTGGGGGGTGCAACTAATGAAAAACTGTTTTTT; CDR3aa: CASSPLGGATNEKLFF
j_gene: TRBJ1-4; abundance: -; v_gene: TRBV4-2; d_gene: TRBD1; CDR3nt: TGTGCCAGCAGCCAAGCCCAGGGGGCAACTAATGAAAAACTGTTTTTT; CDR3aa: CASSQAQGATNEKLFF
j_gene: TRBJ2-5; abundance: once; v_gene: TRBV12-3/TRBV12-4; d_gene: -; CDR3nt: TGTGCCAGCAGTTTCGAGGGAGAGACCCAGTACTTC; CDR3aa: CASSFEGETQYF
j_gene: TRBJ1-6; abundance: -; v_gene: TRBV7-2; d_gene: TRBD1; CDR3nt: TGTGCCAGCAGCAAAGGGACAGGGGATACCTATAATTCACCCCTCCACTTT; CDR3aa: CASSKGTGDTYNSPLHF
j_gene: TRBJ1-2; abundance: once; v_gene: TRBV5-4; d_gene: TRBD1; CDR3nt: TGTGCCAGCAGCACAGGGGGCGTTGGCTACACCTTC; CDR3aa: CASSTGGVGYTF
j_gene: TRBJ2-2; abundance: -; v_gene: TRBV23-1; d_gene: -; CDR3nt: TGCGCCAGCAGTCCAGGGACTGGGGAGCTGTTTTTT; CDR3aa: CASSPGTGELFF
j_gene: TRBJ1-2; abundance: -; v_gene: TRBV19; d_gene: TRBD1; CDR3nt: TGTGCCAGTAGCCCTCGATCAGGGGGCCTATATGGCTACACCTTC; CDR3aa: CASSPRSGGLYGYTF
j_gene: TRBJ2-7; abundance: -; v_gene: TRBV5-3; d_gene: -; CDR3nt: TGTGCCAGAAGCTGGGTCAGACATGCCCGGTCTAACGAGCAGTACTTC; CDR3aa: CARSWVRHARSNEQYF
j_gene: TRBJ2-7; abundance: once; v_gene: TRBV4-2; d_gene: TRBD2; CDR3nt: TGTGCCAGCAGCCAAGATAAGCGGGAGGGCAATTACGAGCAGTACTTC; CDR3aa: CASSQDKREGNYEQYF
j_gene: TRBJ1-2; abundance: -; v_gene: TRBV12-3/TRBV12-4; d_gene: -; CDR3nt: TGTGCCAGCAGCCAGGAACCAAGCTATGGCTACACCTTC; CDR3aa: CASSQEPSYGYTF
j_gene: TRBJ1-6; abundance: -; v_gene: TRBV27; d_gene: TRBD1; CDR3nt: TGTGCCAGCAGTTTTGGACCGGGACAGGGGGTTCCATATAATTCACCCCTCCACTTT; CDR3aa: CASSFGPGQGVPYNSPLHF
j_gene: TRBJ2-4; abundance: -; v_gene: TRBV7-9; d_gene: TRBD1; CDR3nt: TGTGCCACCGGACAGGGGCTGGGCGGGAAGCCAGTTCAGTACTTC; CDR3aa: CATGQGLGGKPVQYF
j_gene: TRBJ2-5; abundance: -; v_gene: TRBV18; d_gene: TRBD2; CDR3nt: TGTGCCAGCTCACCGGGACTAGCGGGGGCCAACCAAGAGACCCAGTACTTC; CDR3aa: CASSPGLAGANQETQYF
j_gene: TRBJ1-2; abundance: -; v_gene: TRBV6-5; d_gene: TRBD1; CDR3nt: TGTGCCAGCAGTTTGACAGGGGGCGGCAATCACTATGGCTACACCTTC; CDR3aa: CASSLTGGGNHYGYTF
j_gene: TRBJ2-4; abundance: -; v_gene: TRBV6-1; d_gene: TRBD1; CDR3nt: TGTGCCAGCAGTGAAAGCACAGGGGGCGCCCGGATGAACTTC; CDR3aa: CASSESTGGARMNF
j_gene: TRBJ2-2; abundance: once; v_gene: TRBV5-1; d_gene: TRBD1; CDR3nt: TGCGCCAGCAGGTTACTTGGGGACAGCAACACCGGGGAGCTGTTTTTT; CDR3aa: CASRLLGDSNTGELFF
j_gene: TRBJ2-3; abundance: -; v_gene: TRBV2; d_gene: TRBD2; CDR3nt: TGTGCCAGCACTAGCGGGGCCACAGATACGCAGTATTTT; CDR3aa: CASTSGATDTQYF
j_gene: TRBJ2-1; abundance: -; v_gene: TRBV20-1; d_gene: -; CDR3nt: TGCAGTGCTAATGAAGGGTTTAGCGAGTACAATGAGCAGTTCTTC; CDR3aa: CSANEGFSEYNEQFF
j_gene: TRBJ2-6; abundance: -; v_gene: TRBV27; d_gene: -; CDR3nt: TGTGCCAGCAGTGAGGGTCCTATCCCCTCTGGGGCCAACGTCCTGACTTTC; CDR3aa: CASSEGPIPSGANVLTF
j_gene: TRBJ2-1; abundance: -; v_gene: TRBV18; d_gene: TRBD2; CDR3nt: TGTGCCAGCTCAACGGGGAGGACTAGCGGGGGGGCGCCTTATGAGCAGTTCTTC; CDR3aa: CASSTGRTSGGAPYEQFF
j_gene: TRBJ2-1; abundance: -; v_gene: TRBV27; d_gene: TRBD2; CDR3nt: TGTGCCAGCAGCCCAGCGGGGGGCTCCTACAATGAGCAGTTCTTC; CDR3aa: CASSPAGGSYNEQFF
j_gene: TRBJ1-5; abundance: -; v_gene: TRBV6-2/TRBV6-3; d_gene: -; CDR3nt: TGTGCCAGCAGTCGACCTATGTCGGTTAGCGATCAGCCCCAGCATTTT; CDR3aa: CASSRPMSVSDQPQHF
j_gene: TRBJ2-5; abundance: -; v_gene: TRBV5-1; d_gene: TRBD1; CDR3nt: TGCGCCAGCAGCTTGGCCGCAGGGACAGGGGTCCAAGAGACCCAGTACTTC; CDR3aa: CASSLAAGTGVQETQYF
j_gene: TRBJ2-2; abundance: -; v_gene: TRBV9; d_gene: TRBD2; CDR3nt: TGTGCCAGCAGCGCCCAGCGGGGCCCTTACACCGGGGAGCTGTTTTTT; CDR3aa: CASSAQRGPYTGELFF
j_gene: TRBJ2-5; abundance: -; v_gene: TRBV6-5; d_gene: -; CDR3nt: TGTGCCAGCAGTTACTCGAATCCGGAGTTGGAGACCCAGTACTTC; CDR3aa: CASSYSNPELETQYF
j_gene: TRBJ2-1; abundance: -; v_gene: TRBV5-3; d_gene: TRBD2; CDR3nt: TGTGCCAGAAGCTTCCGGACTAGGGGTTTGGATGAGCAGTTCTTC; CDR3aa: CARSFRTRGLDEQFF
j_gene: TRBJ2-2; abundance: -; v_gene: TRBV6-2/TRBV6-3; d_gene: TRBD2; CDR3nt: TGTGCCAGTGGCCCTAGCGGGAGTCCCGGGGAGCTGTTTTTT; CDR3aa: CASGPSGSPGELFF
j_gene: TRBJ2-7; abundance: -; v_gene: TRBV29-1; d_gene: -; CDR3nt: TGCAGCGTTGAGGGAGGGACACTTCCCTCCTACGAGCAGTACTTC; CDR3aa: CSVEGGTLPSYEQYF
j_gene: TRBJ2-7; abundance: -; v_gene: TRBV5-1; d_gene: -; CDR3nt: TGCGCCAGCAGCTTGTTAGGCAGGGACTACGAGCAGTACTTC; CDR3aa: CASSLLGRDYEQYF
j_gene: TRBJ1-3; abundance: -; v_gene: TRBV6-6; d_gene: -; CDR3nt: TGTGCCAGCAGCTCCCTAGAGGCTACTGGAAACACCATATATTTT; CDR3aa: CASSSLEATGNTIYF
j_gene: TRBJ1-2; abundance: -; v_gene: TRBV6-5; d_gene: TRBD1; CDR3nt: TGTGCCAGCAGAATGGGACAGGGGGACGGCTACACCTTC; CDR3aa: CASRMGQGDGYTF
j_gene: TRBJ2-5; abundance: -; v_gene: TRBV6-2/TRBV6-3; d_gene: -; CDR3nt: TGTGCCAGCAGTTTACAGGGTCCTGGGGAGACCCAGTACTTC; CDR3aa: CASSLQGPGETQYF
j_gene: TRBJ2-1; abundance: few; v_gene: TRBV19; d_gene: -; CDR3nt: TGTGCCAGTAGGCCCCGGGGCTCCTACAATGAGCAGTTCTTC; CDR3aa: CASRPRGSYNEQFF
j_gene: TRBJ1-1; abundance: once; v_gene: TRBV24-1; d_gene: -; CDR3nt: TGTGCCACCAGTGATAACACCGGACTTGAAGCTTTCTTT; CDR3aa: CATSDNTGLEAFF
j_gene: TRBJ1-2; abundance: once; v_gene: TRBV2; d_gene: TRBD1; CDR3nt: TGTGCCAGCAGGGGGGGACAGGGTAGATTGGAGGGCTATGGCTACACCTTC; CDR3aa: CASRGGQGRLEGYGYTF
j_gene: TRBJ1-2; abundance: -; v_gene: TRBV28; d_gene: -; CDR3nt: TGTGCCAGCAGGCTGGACAGTCTGTATGGCTACACCTTC; CDR3aa: CASRLDSLYGYTF
j_gene: TRBJ2-3; abundance: -; v_gene: TRBV6-2/TRBV6-3; d_gene: TRBD1; CDR3nt: TGTGCCAGCAGTTACTTGACAGGGGGCGGCTACACAGATACGCAGTATTTT; CDR3aa: CASSYLTGGGYTDTQYF
j_gene: TRBJ2-1; abundance: -; v_gene: TRBV27; d_gene: -; CDR3nt: TGTGCCAGCAGTGTATACCCGGGGGGCAGAGGCTACAATGAGCAGTTCTTC; CDR3aa: CASSVYPGGRGYNEQFF
j_gene: TRBJ2-7; abundance: -; v_gene: TRBV29-1; d_gene: TRBD1; CDR3nt: TGCAGCGCTCCGGGACAGCCAACTTTCAGCGCCTCCTACGAGCAGTACTTC; CDR3aa: CSAPGQPTFSASYEQYF
j_gene: TRBJ1-5; abundance: -; v_gene: TRBV5-1; d_gene: -; CDR3nt: TGCGCCAGCAGCTTGGACGGGGTCGATCAGCCCCAGCATTTT; CDR3aa: CASSLDGVDQPQHF
j_gene: TRBJ1-1; abundance: once; v_gene: TRBV19; d_gene: TRBD1; CDR3nt: TGTGCCAGTAGTATGACAGGGGGGATGAACACTGAAGCTTTCTTT; CDR3aa: CASSMTGGMNTEAFF
j_gene: TRBJ1-1; abundance: -; v_gene: TRBV28; d_gene: -; CDR3nt: TGTGCCAGCAGTCAGTTAGGAGTGAACACTGAAGCTTTCTTT; CDR3aa: CASSQLGVNTEAFF
j_gene: TRBJ1-4; abundance: -; v_gene: TRBV9; d_gene: -; CDR3nt: TGTGCCAGCAGTGAAGGGGCGCGTGCTAATGAAAAACTGTTTTTT; CDR3aa: CASSEGARANEKLFF
j_gene: TRBJ1-2; abundance: -; v_gene: TRBV4-3; d_gene: -; CDR3nt: TGCGCCAGCAGCCAAGAGGCCGGGTCCAACTATGGCTACACCTTC; CDR3aa: CASSQEAGSNYGYTF
j_gene: TRBJ2-7; abundance: -; v_gene: TRBV13; d_gene: -; CDR3nt: TGTGCCAGCAGCCGAACAACCTACGAGCAGTACTTC; CDR3aa: CASSRTTYEQYF
j_gene: TRBJ1-1; abundance: -; v_gene: TRBV3-1/TRBV3-2; d_gene: TRBD1; CDR3nt: TGTGCCAGCAGCCAAGATACGAGACAGGGAGACTTTGACACTGAAGCTTTCTTT; CDR3aa: CASSQDTRQGDFDTEAFF
j_gene: TRBJ2-5; abundance: -; v_gene: TRBV12-3/TRBV12-4; d_gene: TRBD2; CDR3nt: TGTGCCAGCAGTTTTGCGGGAGAAAAGACCCAGTACTTC; CDR3aa: CASSFAGEKTQYF
j_gene: TRBJ2-7; abundance: -; v_gene: TRBV5-1; d_gene: -; CDR3nt: TGCGCCAGCAGCTTGGACCGGGGAATTTACGAGCAGTACTTC; CDR3aa: CASSLDRGIYEQYF
j_gene: TRBJ2-5; abundance: -; v_gene: TRBV27; d_gene: -; CDR3nt: TGTGCCAGCAGTTTGGAGGGGATGGCGACCCAGTACTTC; CDR3aa: CASSLEGMATQYF
j_gene: TRBJ1-4; abundance: -; v_gene: TRBV27; d_gene: TRBD1; CDR3nt: TGTGCCAGCAGGATCGGGACAGAGGGAAAACTGTTTTTT; CDR3aa: CASRIGTEGKLFF
j_gene: TRBJ2-3; abundance: few; v_gene: TRBV18; d_gene: -; CDR3nt: TGTGCCAGCTCGGCAGCGCAATACAACACAGATACGCAGTATTTT; CDR3aa: CASSAAQYNTDTQYF
j_gene: TRBJ1-3; abundance: few; v_gene: TRBV18; d_gene: -; CDR3nt: TGTGCCAGCTCACTAACATATGACTCTGGAAACACCATATATTTT; CDR3aa: CASSLTYDSGNTIYF